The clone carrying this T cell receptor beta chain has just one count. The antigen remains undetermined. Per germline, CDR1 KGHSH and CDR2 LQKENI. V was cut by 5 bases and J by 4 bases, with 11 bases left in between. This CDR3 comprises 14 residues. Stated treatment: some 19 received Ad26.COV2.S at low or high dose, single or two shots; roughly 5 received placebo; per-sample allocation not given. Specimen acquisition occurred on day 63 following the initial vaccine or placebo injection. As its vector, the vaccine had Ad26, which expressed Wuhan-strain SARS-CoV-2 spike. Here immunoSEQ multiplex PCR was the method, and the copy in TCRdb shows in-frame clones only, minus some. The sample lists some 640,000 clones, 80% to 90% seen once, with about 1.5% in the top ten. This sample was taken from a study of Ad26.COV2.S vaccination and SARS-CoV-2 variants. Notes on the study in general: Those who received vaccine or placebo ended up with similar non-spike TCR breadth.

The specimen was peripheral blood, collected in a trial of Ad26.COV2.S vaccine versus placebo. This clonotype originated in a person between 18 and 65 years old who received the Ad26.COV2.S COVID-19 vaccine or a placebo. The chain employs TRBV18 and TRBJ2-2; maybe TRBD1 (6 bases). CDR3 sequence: CASSSTGVTGELFF. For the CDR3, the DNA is TGTGCCAGCTCATCGACAGGAGTCACCGGGGAGCTGTTTTTT.